Following are 17 T cell receptor beta chains from one sample sequenced in a study of OX40 agonist ivuxolimab in advanced cancers. Profiled with immunoSEQ multiplex PCR; TCRdb holds only in-frame clones, not every one. The sample consists of under 15,000 clones, about three quarters of them appearing once. The source was CD4+ or CD8+ T cells sorted from blood, collected in a trial of the OX40 agonist ivuxolimab. These receptors all come from an adult with an advanced solid tumor such as melanoma, head and neck, liver or kidney cancer.

This clone was counted a single time. In the same sample, other DNA sequences code for this CDR3. The chain combines TRBV28 with TRBJ2-3; 9 bases align to TRBD2. Germline V CDR1 and CDR2: MDHEN, SYDVKM. The CDR3 covers 16 residues. With V trimmed by 3 bases and J by 0 bases, 4 bases remained unmatched. CDR3 DNA: TGTGCCAGCAGTTTGAGGGCGGGAGGGAGCACAGATACGCAGTATTTT. This encodes CASSLRAGGSTDTQYF.

The genes are TRBV28 and TRBJ2-2, with no clear D. The V gene's germline CDR1 is MDHEN and CDR2 SYDVKM. The CDR3 loop spans 16 amino acids. V lost 1 base, J lost 0 bases, and 9 bases lay in between. The CDR3 reads CASSLFGNANTGELFF. The CDR3 DNA is TGTGCCAGCAGTTTATTCGGAAACGCGAACACCGGGGAGCTGTTTTTT.

The chain has TRBV27 and TRBJ2-7; D gene uncertain. Germline V CDR1 and CDR2: MNHEY, SMNVEV (reference sequence). V lost 5 bases and J 7 bases, leaving 12 bases between the germline ends. This CDR3 has 12 residues. The CDR3 sequence is CASSLPLGEQYF. The CDR3 nucleotides read TGTGCCAGCAGTCTCCCCCTGGGTGAGCAGTACTTC.

V gene TRBV7-9 combines with J gene TRBJ2-7; D gene ambiguous. Germline V gene lookup returns CDR1 SEHNR and CDR2 FQNEAQ (reference sequence). V shed 1 base and J shed 2 bases, with 12 bases lying between them. This CDR3 spans 15 amino acids. The CDR3 sequence is CASSLVNQRTYEQYF. The CDR3 DNA reads as TGTGCCAGCAGCTTAGTGAATCAAAGAACCTACGAGCAGTACTTC.

The V gene is TRBV30, the J gene TRBJ1-1; D not certain. The CDR3 length is 13 residues. Per the germline V gene, CDR1 is GTSNPN and CDR2 is SVGIG (reference sequence). V was clipped by 1 base and J by 2 bases, with 8 bases between them. CDR3 loop: CAWSAGLNTEAFF. The CDR3 DNA reads as TGTGCCTGGAGTGCGGGCCTCAACACTGAAGCTTTCTTT. Based on the CDR3 plus reference TRBV30 and TRBJ1-1, the full variable domain is SQTIHQWPATLVQPVGSPLSLECTVEGTSNPNLYWYRQAAGRGLQLLFYSVGIGQISSEVPQNLSASRPQDRQFILSSKKLLLSDSGFYLCAWSAGLNTEAFFGQGTRLTVV.

Note on this clone: Possible read error: a much larger clone is one base away. The chain joins TRBV7-9 to TRBJ2-7, with D possibly matching TRBD2 (5 bases). The CDR3 is 13 amino acids. Trimming stripped 7 bases from V and 9 bases from J, with 19 bases between. From germline, CDR1 is SEHNR and CDR2 FQNEAQ (reference sequence). CDR3: CASIAAGSEGQYF. In DNA, the CDR3 is TGTGCCAGCATCGCTGCAGGAAGCGAGGGGCAGTACTTC.

V gene TRBV28 combines with J gene TRBJ2-1; 8 nucleotides match TRBD2. Unmatched junction bases numbered 2, after V lost 1 base and J lost 3 bases. The CDR3 extends over 15 amino acids. Germline assignment: CDR1 MDHEN and CDR2 SYDVKM. CDR3 DNA sequence: TGTGCCAGCAGTTTATTAGCGGGAAACTACAATGAGCAGTTCTTC. It encodes CASSLLAGNYNEQFF.

This chain joins TRBV5-4 and TRBJ2-7; 11 bases are shared with TRBD1. Germline V gene data show CDR1 as SGHNT and CDR2 as YYREEE (reference sequence). This CDR3 comprises 14 residues. The J segment lost 4 bases and the V segment lost 4 bases, leaving 4 bases of the junction unmatched. The CDR3 here is CASSVGQGGYEQYF. Here the CDR3 DNA reads TGTGCCAGCAGCGTGGGACAGGGGGGTTACGAGCAGTACTTC.

The CDR3: CASSTLSTDTQYF. The CDR3 region has the DNA TGTGCCAGTAGTACCCTTAGCACAGATACGCAGTATTTT. The V gene is TRBV19, the J gene TRBJ2-3; D gene uncertain. This CDR3 is 13 amino acids long. The V gene's germline CDR1 is LNHDA and CDR2 SQIVND (reference sequence). Trimming cost V 4 bases and J 0 bases, with 5 bases left between them.

This chain connects TRBV29-1 to TRBJ1-3; D unresolved. V lost 1 base, J lost 0 bases, and 13 bases lay in between. Germline CDR1 reads SQVTM; CDR2 reads ANQGSEA. The CDR3 covers 16 residues. Written as DNA, the CDR3 is TGCAGCGTTGAAGGTTGGGAGGACCTCTCTGGAAACACCATATATTTT. As protein: CSVEGWEDLSGNTIYF.

A word on this clone: The junction shows a germline mismatch at one end, possibly a read error. The chain joins TRBV5-1 to TRBJ2-5; no firm D call. Germline V lookup: CDR1 SGHRS, CDR2 YFSETQ. The CDR3 runs 11 residues. CDR3 sequence reads: CASSFEETQYF. In DNA form, the CDR3 reads TGTGCCAGCAGCTTTGAAGAGACCCAGTACTTC.

The V call is TRBV6-5, the J call TRBJ2-1; D possibly corresponds to TRBD2 (5 bases). Trimming cost V 7 bases and J 3 bases, with 10 bases left between them. This CDR3 has 13 amino acids. Germline V gene data show CDR1 as MNHEY and CDR2 as SVGAGI. The DNA of the CDR3 is TGTGCCAGCATGGGGAGAGGCTACAATGAGCAGTTCTTC. This codes for CASMGRGYNEQFF.

The J gene is TRBJ2-3, the V gene TRBV2; D call uncertain. CDR1 is SNHLY and CDR2 is FYNNEI in the germline V gene. Between the trimmed V and J ends, which lost 6 bases and 0 bases, there was a span of 4 bases. CDR3 length equals 12 residues. The CDR3 nucleotides read TGTGCCAGCAGGGGAAGCACAGATACGCAGTATTTT. Translation gives CASRGSTDTQYF.

The chain employs TRBV13 and TRBJ1-1; unclear D gene. The CDR3 has 15 amino acids. V lost 5 bases and J 2 bases, leaving 15 bases between the germline ends. The germline CDR1 and CDR2 sequences are PRHDT and FYEKMQ (reference sequence). The CDR3 loop is CASSLRRQVNTEAFF. CDR3 nucleotides: TGTGCCAGCAGCCTAAGGCGCCAGGTAAACACTGAAGCTTTCTTT.

The gene calls are TRBV7-9 and TRBJ1-1; D is unresolved. Trimming shortened V by 1 base and J by 5 bases, and 8 bases separated the two germline ends. This CDR3 region has 13 residues. From germline, CDR1 is SEHNR and CDR2 FQNEAQ (reference sequence). CDR3 coding DNA: TGTGCCAGCAGCTTAGACTTGGGGACTGAAGCTTTCTTT. Translation gives CASSLDLGTEAFF.

The chain links TRBV6-5 to TRBJ2-1, with D possibly called TRBD1 or TRBD2 (5 bases each). V shed 4 bases and J shed 4 bases, with 14 bases lying between them. The V gene's germline CDR1 is MNHEY and CDR2 SVGAGI. The CDR3 extends over 15 amino acids. The CDR3 DNA reads as TGTGCCAGCAGTTGGGGCGAACCGGGGTACAATGAGCAGTTCTTC. Translated, it gives CASSWGEPGYNEQFF.

The chain has TRBV9 and TRBJ2-7; 8 bases fit TRBD2. This CDR3 region has 14 residues. Germline CDR1 is SGDLS and CDR2 is YYNGEE. V gave up 4 bases and J gave up 3 bases; unmatched junction bases: 6. The CDR3 nucleotides read TGTGCCAGCAGCCGGACTAGCCAAGACTACGAGCAGTACTTC. It is translated as CASSRTSQDYEQYF. The full variable domain, completed using reference TRBV9 and TRBJ2-7, is DSGVTQTPKHLITATGQRVTLRCSPRSGDLSVYWYQQSLDQGLQFLIQYYNGEERAKGNILERFSAQQFPDLHSELNLSSLELGDSALYFCASSRTSQDYEQYFGPGTRLTVT.